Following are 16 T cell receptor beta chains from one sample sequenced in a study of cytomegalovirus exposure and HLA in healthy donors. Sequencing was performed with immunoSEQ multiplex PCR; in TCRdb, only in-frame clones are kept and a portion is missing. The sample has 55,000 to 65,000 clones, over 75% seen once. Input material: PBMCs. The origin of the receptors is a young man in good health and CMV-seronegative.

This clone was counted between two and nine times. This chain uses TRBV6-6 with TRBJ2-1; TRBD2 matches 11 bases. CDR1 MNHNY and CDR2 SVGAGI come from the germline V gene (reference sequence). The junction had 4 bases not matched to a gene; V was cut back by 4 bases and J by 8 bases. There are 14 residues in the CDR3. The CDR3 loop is CASSLLAGADEQFF. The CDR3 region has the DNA TGTGCCAGCAGTTTACTAGCGGGAGCGGATGAGCAGTTCTTC.

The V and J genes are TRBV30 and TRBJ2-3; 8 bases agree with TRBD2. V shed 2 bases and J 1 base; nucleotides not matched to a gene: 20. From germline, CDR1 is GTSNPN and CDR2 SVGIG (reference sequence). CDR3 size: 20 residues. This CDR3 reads CAWSRAGGSGLAKGTDTQYF. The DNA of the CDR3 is TGTGCCTGGAGTCGCGCGGGGGGCTCGGGACTCGCCAAGGGCACAGATACGCAGTATTTT.

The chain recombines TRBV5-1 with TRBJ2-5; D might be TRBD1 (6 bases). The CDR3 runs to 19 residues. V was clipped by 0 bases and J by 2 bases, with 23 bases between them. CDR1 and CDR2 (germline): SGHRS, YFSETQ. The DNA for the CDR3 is TGCGCCAGCAGCTTGGGTACAGGGTCCCAGAGACCTCCTCAAGAGACCCAGTACTTC. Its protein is CASSLGTGSQRPPQETQYF. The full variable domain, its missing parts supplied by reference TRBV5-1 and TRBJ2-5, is KAGVTQTPRYLIKTRGQQVTLSCSPISGHRSVSWYQQTPGQGLQFLFEYFSETQRNKGNFPGRFSGRQFSNSRSEMNVSTLELGDSALYLCASSLGTGSQRPPQETQYFGPGTRLLVL.

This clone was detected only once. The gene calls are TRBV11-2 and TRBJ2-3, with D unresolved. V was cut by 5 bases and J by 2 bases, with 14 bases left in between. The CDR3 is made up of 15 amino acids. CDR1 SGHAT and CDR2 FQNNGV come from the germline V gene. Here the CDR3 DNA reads TGTGCCAGCAGCCCCCCAGGATTTATCACAGATACGCAGTATTTT. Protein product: CASSPPGFITDTQYF.

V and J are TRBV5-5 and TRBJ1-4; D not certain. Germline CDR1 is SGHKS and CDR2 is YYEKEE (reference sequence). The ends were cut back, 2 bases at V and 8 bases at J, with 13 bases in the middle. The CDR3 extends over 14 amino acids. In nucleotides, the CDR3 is TGTGCCAGCAGCTTAGTCGGGTTTCGAGAAAAACTGTTTTTT. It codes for CASSLVGFREKLFF.

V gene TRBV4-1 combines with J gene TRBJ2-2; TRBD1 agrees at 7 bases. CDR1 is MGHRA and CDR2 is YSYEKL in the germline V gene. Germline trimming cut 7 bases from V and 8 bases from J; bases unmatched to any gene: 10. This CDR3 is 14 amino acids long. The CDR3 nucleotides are TGCGCCAGCAAGCGACAGGGTCGTTTGGGGGAGCTGTTTTTT. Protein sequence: CASKRQGRLGELFF.

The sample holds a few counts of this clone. CDR3 bases: TGTGCCAGCAGTTCACAGATGGGGAACACTGAAGCTTTCTTT. Amino acid sequence: CASSSQMGNTEAFF. The genes are TRBV7-2 and TRBJ1-1; D not resolved. The CDR3 runs 14 residues. CDR1 is SGHTA, CDR2 FQGNSA, per germline. V lost 6 bases and J lost 1, with 12 bases in between.

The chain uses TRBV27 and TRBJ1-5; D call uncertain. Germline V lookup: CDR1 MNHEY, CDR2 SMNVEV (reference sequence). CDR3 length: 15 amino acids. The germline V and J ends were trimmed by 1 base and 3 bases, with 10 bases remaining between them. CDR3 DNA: TGTGCCAGCAGTTTATACCTGGGAGACAATCAGCCCCAGCATTTT. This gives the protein CASSLYLGDNQPQHF.

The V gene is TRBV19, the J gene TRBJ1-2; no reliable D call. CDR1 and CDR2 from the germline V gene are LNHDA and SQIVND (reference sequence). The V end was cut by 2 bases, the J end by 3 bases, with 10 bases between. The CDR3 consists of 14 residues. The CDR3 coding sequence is TGTGCCAGTAGTATATCCGGGGTTGACTATGGCTACACCTTC. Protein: CASSISGVDYGYTF.

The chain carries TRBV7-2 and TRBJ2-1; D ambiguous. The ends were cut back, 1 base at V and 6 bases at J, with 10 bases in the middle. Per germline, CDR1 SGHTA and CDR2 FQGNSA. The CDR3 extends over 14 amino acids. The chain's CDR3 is CASSLDASVNEQFF. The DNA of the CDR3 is TGTGCCAGCAGCTTAGATGCTTCAGTCAATGAGCAGTTCTTC.

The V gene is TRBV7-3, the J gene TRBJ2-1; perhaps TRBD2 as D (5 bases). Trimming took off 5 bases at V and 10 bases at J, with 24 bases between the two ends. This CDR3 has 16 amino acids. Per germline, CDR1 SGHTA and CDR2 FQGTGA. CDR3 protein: CASSPWGDSSRKEQFF. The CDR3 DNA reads TGTGCCAGCAGCCCATGGGGAGACTCGTCTAGGAAGGAGCAGTTCTTC. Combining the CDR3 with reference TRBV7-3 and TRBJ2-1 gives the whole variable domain GAGVSQTPSNKVTEKGKYVELRCDPISGHTALYWYRQSLGQGPEFLIYFQGTGAADDSGLPNDRFFAVRPEGSVSTLKIQRTERGDSAVYLCASSPWGDSSRKEQFFGPGTRLTVL.

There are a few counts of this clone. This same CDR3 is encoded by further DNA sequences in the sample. CDR3 DNA: TGCGCCAGCAGCTCCACAGGAACTGGGACTGAAGCTTTCTTT. It specifies CASSSTGTGTEAFF. V gene TRBV5-1 combines with J gene TRBJ1-1, with D maybe TRBD1 (5 bases). The V end lost 3 bases, the J end lost 5 bases, and 14 bases lay between the germline ends. CDR3 length: 14 amino acids. Germline V gene lookup returns CDR1 SGHRS and CDR2 YFSETQ.

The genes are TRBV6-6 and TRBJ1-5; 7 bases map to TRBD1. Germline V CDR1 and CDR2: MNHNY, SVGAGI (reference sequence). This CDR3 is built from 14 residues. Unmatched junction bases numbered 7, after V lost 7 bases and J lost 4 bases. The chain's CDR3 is CASTIGTANQPQHF. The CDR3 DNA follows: TGTGCCAGCACTATAGGGACAGCGAATCAGCCCCAGCATTTT.

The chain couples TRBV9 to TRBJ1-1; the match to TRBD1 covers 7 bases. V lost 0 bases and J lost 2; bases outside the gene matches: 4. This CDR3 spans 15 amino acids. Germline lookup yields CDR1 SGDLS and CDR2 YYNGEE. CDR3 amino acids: CASSVAGQTNTEAFF. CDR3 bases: TGTGCCAGCAGCGTAGCGGGACAGACTAACACTGAAGCTTTCTTT.

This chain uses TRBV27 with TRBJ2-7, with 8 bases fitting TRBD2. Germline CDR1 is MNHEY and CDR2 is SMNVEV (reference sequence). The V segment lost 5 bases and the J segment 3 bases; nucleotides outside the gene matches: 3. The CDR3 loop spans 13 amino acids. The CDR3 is CASSIAGGYEQYF. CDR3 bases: TGTGCCAGCAGTATTGCGGGAGGCTACGAGCAGTACTTC.

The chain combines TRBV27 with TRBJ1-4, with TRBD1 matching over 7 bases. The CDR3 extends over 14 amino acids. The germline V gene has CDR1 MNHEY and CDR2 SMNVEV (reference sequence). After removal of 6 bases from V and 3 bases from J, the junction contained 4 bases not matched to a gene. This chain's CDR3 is CASSRQGANEKLFF. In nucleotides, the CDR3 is TGTGCCAGCAGCAGACAGGGAGCTAATGAAAAACTGTTTTTT.